This paragraph reports one TCR beta chain. This sample is drawn from a study of blood T cell repertoires in COVID-19. The CDR3 covers 14 residues. Germline CDR1 LNHDA, CDR2 SQIVND (reference sequence). Trimming took 6 bases from V and 2 from J; bases not matched to a gene: 3. Only in-frame clones appear in the TCRdb table, and some are missing; sequencing was by immunoSEQ multiplex PCR. The data hold 200,000 to 250,000 clones, with over 75% observed a single time. This sequence joins TRBV19 and TRBJ2-5; 10 bases line up with TRBD2. Input material: peripheral blood. The TCR sequence derives from a woman between 35 and 50 years old who had recovered from COVID-19. The CDR3 bases are TGTGCCAGTAGACTAGCGGGACGTCAAGAGACCCAGTACTTC. Translating gives CASRLAGRQETQYF.